These T cell receptor beta chains were read from a single sample in a study of blood T cell repertoires in COVID-19. Sequenced by immunoSEQ multiplex PCR; TCRdb stores in-frame clones only, minus some. The table records some 210,000 clones, roughly four fifths of them present only once. Sequencing was done on a sample of PBMCs or T cells enriched from blood (not recorded which). The receptors come from a man aged 40-50 years who had recovered from COVID-19. CDR3s include the opening cysteine and the closing phenylalanine or tryptophan. A D gene is named only where the DNA matches it firmly. Size tells how often a clone was seen (once, few, many) or the class of an expanded clone, and some rows leave it out.

TGCGCCAGCACCCCAAGAGGAGGGGACGGCTATGGCTACACCTTC | CASTPRGGDGYGYTF | 15 | NA | NA | TRBJ1-2 | TRBV4-1
TGTGCCAGCAGCCAAAGGACTAGCGGGAGAAAAAAAAACAATGAGCAGTTCTTC | CASSQRTSGRKKNNEQFF | 18 | TRBD2 | NA | TRBJ2-1 | TRBV3-1/TRBV3-2
TGCAGCGTTGAAGGCGGGGACTTCGGAGACAGGGGTATCACAGATACGCAGTATTTT | CSVEGGDFGDRGITDTQYF | 19 | TRBD1 | NA | TRBJ2-3 | TRBV29-1
TGCGCCAGCAGCTTGGTTGTCCAAAACAATGAGCAGTTCTTC | CASSLVVQNNEQFF | 14 | NA | few | TRBJ2-1 | TRBV5-1
TGTGCCAGCAGCTTGGGGACAATAGGTGAAGCTTTCTTT | CASSLGTIGEAFF | 13 | NA | NA | TRBJ1-1 | TRBV7-9
TGTGCCAGCAGTTCTCCCGGTCGGGGCACCGGGGAGCTGTTTTTT | CASSSPGRGTGELFF | 15 | NA | NA | TRBJ2-2 | TRBV6-5
TGTGCCACCTGCCCCGGGGGGGGGTCGAATGAGCAGTTCTTC | CATCPGGGSNEQFF | 14 | TRBD2 | NA | TRBJ2-1 | TRBV24-1
TGTGCCAGCAGCTTAGATCTACCCTACGAGCAGTACTTC | CASSLDLPYEQYF | 13 | NA | NA | TRBJ2-7 | TRBV7-9
TGTGCCAGCTCACCAGAAAGATTAGCGGGAGGGCCCCCCTACGAGCAGTACTTC | CASSPERLAGGPPYEQYF | 18 | TRBD2 | NA | TRBJ2-7 | TRBV18
TGTGCCAGCAGTCGAAATCAGGGAAACACTGAAGCTTTCTTT | CASSRNQGNTEAFF | 14 | NA | NA | TRBJ1-1 | TRBV6-6
TGTGCCAGTGTACGCTCGAGGGTCACTGAAGCTTTCTTT | CASVRSRVTEAFF | 13 | NA | NA | TRBJ1-1 | TRBV12-3/TRBV12-4
TGTGCCAGCTCACCACTAGGGACAGGAGTTCTCTCTGGAAACACCATATATTTT | CASSPLGTGVLSGNTIYF | 18 | TRBD1 | NA | TRBJ1-3 | TRBV18
TGTGCCAGCAGCTTAGGTCGCGGGGCCTACAATGAGCAGTTCTTC | CASSLGRGAYNEQFF | 15 | NA | NA | TRBJ2-1 | TRBV11-2
TGTGCCATCAGTATGGGACAGGGTGACACTGAAGCTTTCTTT | CAISMGQGDTEAFF | 14 | TRBD1 | many | TRBJ1-1 | TRBV10-3
TGTGCCAGCAGCTTAACCGGGAAGCCGGTGAATAGCAATCAGCCCCAGCATTTT | CASSLTGKPVNSNQPQHF | 18 | NA | few | TRBJ1-5 | TRBV7-8
TGTGCCAGCAGTTTCCAGGGAGGGAGCATGGGGCCCCAGCATTTT | CASSFQGGSMGPQHF | 15 | NA | NA | TRBJ1-5 | TRBV27
TGTGCCATCAGTGCGACAGCCAATGAAAAACTGTTTTTT | CAISATANEKLFF | 13 | NA | NA | TRBJ1-4 | TRBV10-3
TGTGCCACCAGCAGAGCACTGAACGAGAACAGGGAGACAACCACCCTTATCTCCTACAATGAGCAGTTCTTC | CATSRALNENRETTTLISYNEQFF | 24 | NA | NA | TRBJ2-1 | TRBV15
TGCGCCAGCAGCCAAGATCATACTAGCGGGAGTCTCAATGAGCAGTTCTTC | CASSQDHTSGSLNEQFF | 17 | TRBD2 | NA | TRBJ2-1 | TRBV4-1